These T cell receptor beta chains were read from a single sample in a study of cytomegalovirus exposure and HLA in healthy donors. Clones were read by immunoSEQ multiplex PCR, and TCRdb kept only the in-frame ones, dropping some. The sample carries roughly 88,000 clones, over 75% recorded once. Sample: PBMCs. The receptor set was obtained from a man between 25 and 39 years old in good health and CMV-seropositive. The CDR3 runs from the conserved cysteine through the conserved F or W. The D gene is left open where the match is weak. Not all rows give a size; the values are once, few, many and, for expanded clones, a class.

J gene: TRBJ1-2
D gene: TRBD1
clone size: once
V gene: TRBV5-1
CDR3 DNA: TGCGCCAGCAGCTTGGCCGGGGCAGGGGGACAGGGCTACACCTTC
CDR3 protein: CASSLAGAGGQGYTF

J gene: TRBJ2-4
D gene: .
clone size: .
V gene: TRBV5-1
CDR3 DNA: TGCGCCAGCAGCTTGGAGGGGTTCGCGGCCAAAAACATTCAGTACTTC
CDR3 protein: CASSLEGFAAKNIQYF

J gene: TRBJ2-1
D gene: .
clone size: .
V gene: TRBV5-1
CDR3 DNA: TGCGCCAGCAGCTTGGCCTCCGAGCAGTTCTTC
CDR3 protein: CASSLASEQFF

J gene: TRBJ1-1
D gene: .
clone size: few
V gene: TRBV12-5
CDR3 DNA: TGTGCTAGTGTTAATCGGGTTGGTGGCACTGAAGCTTTCTTT
CDR3 protein: CASVNRVGGTEAFF

J gene: TRBJ2-3
D gene: TRBD2
clone size: few
V gene: TRBV5-1
CDR3 DNA: TGCGCCAGCAGCTCAGGACTAGCGGGAGTTACAGATACGCAGTATTTT
CDR3 protein: CASSSGLAGVTDTQYF

J gene: TRBJ1-5
D gene: .
clone size: .
V gene: TRBV5-1
CDR3 DNA: TGCGCCAGCAGCTTGGACGGCGGCTATCAGCCCCAGCATTTT
CDR3 protein: CASSLDGGYQPQHF

J gene: TRBJ2-7
D gene: .
clone size: .
V gene: TRBV7-9
CDR3 DNA: TGTGCCAGCAGCTTGGGACTCTCTCTGGTACACGAGCAGTACTTC
CDR3 protein: CASSLGLSLVHEQYF

J gene: TRBJ1-1
D gene: .
clone size: .
V gene: TRBV4-1
CDR3 DNA: TGCGCCAGCAGCCAAGGGAGGGGAAGGAAGACTGAAGCTTTCTTT
CDR3 protein: CASSQGRGRKTEAFF

J gene: TRBJ1-1
D gene: TRBD1
clone size: .
V gene: TRBV6-6
CDR3 DNA: TGTGCCAGCAGTCCACAGGGGGTCCCTGAAGCTTTCTTT
CDR3 protein: CASSPQGVPEAFF

J gene: TRBJ2-1
D gene: TRBD1
clone size: .
V gene: TRBV2
CDR3 DNA: TGTGCCAGCAGTCCGGGACAGAGCTCCTACAATGAGCAGTTCTTC
CDR3 protein: CASSPGQSSYNEQFF

J gene: TRBJ1-4
D gene: .
clone size: .
V gene: TRBV28
CDR3 DNA: TGTGCCAGCAGTTTACGGAGAGCTAATGAAAAACTGTTTTTT
CDR3 protein: CASSLRRANEKLFF

J gene: TRBJ1-3
D gene: .
clone size: .
V gene: TRBV18
CDR3 DNA: TGTGCCAGCTCATCTGACAGGGGAAACACCATATATTTT
CDR3 protein: CASSSDRGNTIYF

J gene: TRBJ1-5
D gene: .
clone size: few
V gene: TRBV27
CDR3 DNA: TGTGCCAGCAGTTTATACGGGGGGAGTCAGCCCCAGCATTTT
CDR3 protein: CASSLYGGSQPQHF

J gene: TRBJ1-3
D gene: .
clone size: .
V gene: TRBV27
CDR3 DNA: TGTGCCAGCAGTTTAGACGCAGGGGTCGGAAACACCATATATTTT
CDR3 protein: CASSLDAGVGNTIYF

J gene: TRBJ2-5
D gene: TRBD2
clone size: .
V gene: TRBV9
CDR3 DNA: TGTGCCAGCAGCGCATTGGCGGGGGTGGGCCAAGAGACCCAGTACTTC
CDR3 protein: CASSALAGVGQETQYF

J gene: TRBJ2-3
D gene: .
clone size: .
V gene: TRBV19
CDR3 DNA: TGTGCCAGTAGTATAGGGAGTGGCGATACGCAGTATTTT
CDR3 protein: CASSIGSGDTQYF

J gene: TRBJ1-2
D gene: TRBD1
clone size: .
V gene: TRBV28
CDR3 DNA: TGTGCCAGCAGTTCAACCCCAGGGGGCAGTCCTAACTATGGCTACACCTTC
CDR3 protein: CASSSTPGGSPNYGYTF

J gene: TRBJ1-2
D gene: .
clone size: .
V gene: TRBV2
CDR3 DNA: TGTGCCAGCATGCGGAGCACTAACTATGGCTACACCTTC
CDR3 protein: CASMRSTNYGYTF

J gene: TRBJ2-7
D gene: .
clone size: .
V gene: TRBV5-1
CDR3 DNA: TGCGCCAGCAGCTTCGACATATACCACGAGCAGTACTTC
CDR3 protein: CASSFDIYHEQYF

J gene: TRBJ1-5
D gene: TRBD1
clone size: .
V gene: TRBV19
CDR3 DNA: TGTGCCAGTCGACAAGGGGGGACAGGGGTTTTCGATCAGCCCCAGCATTTT
CDR3 protein: CASRQGGTGVFDQPQHF

J gene: TRBJ2-1
D gene: .
clone size: .
V gene: TRBV25-1
CDR3 DNA: TGTGCCAGCAGTCCCCTCCCCTACAATGAGCAGTTCTTC
CDR3 protein: CASSPLPYNEQFF

J gene: TRBJ1-5
D gene: .
clone size: .
V gene: TRBV7-9
CDR3 DNA: TGTGCCAGCAGCTTAGGGACCCTCGGGGATCAGCCCCAGCATTTT
CDR3 protein: CASSLGTLGDQPQHF

J gene: TRBJ1-2
D gene: TRBD1
clone size: once
V gene: TRBV29-1
CDR3 DNA: TGCAGCGTTGATGGGACAGGGGATGATGGCTACACCTTC
CDR3 protein: CSVDGTGDDGYTF

J gene: TRBJ2-3
D gene: TRBD1
clone size: .
V gene: TRBV7-9
CDR3 DNA: TGTGCCAGCGCGAGACAGGGGTCCACAGATACGCAGTATTTT
CDR3 protein: CASARQGSTDTQYF

J gene: TRBJ2-2
D gene: .
clone size: .
V gene: TRBV2
CDR3 DNA: TGTGCCAGCAGTGGTGACAGTAACACCGGGGAGCTGTTTTTT
CDR3 protein: CASSGDSNTGELFF

J gene: TRBJ2-3
D gene: TRBD1
clone size: .
V gene: TRBV7-2
CDR3 DNA: TGTGCCAGCAGATCTTCCGGGACAGGGAAAGATACGCAGTATTTT
CDR3 protein: CASRSSGTGKDTQYF

J gene: TRBJ2-5
D gene: TRBD1
clone size: .
V gene: TRBV7-9
CDR3 DNA: TGTGCCAGCAGCTTAGTAGGGGGACAGGGAAGAGAGACCCAGTACTTC
CDR3 protein: CASSLVGGQGRETQYF

J gene: TRBJ1-4
D gene: .
clone size: few
V gene: TRBV6-5
CDR3 DNA: TGTGCCAGCAGGGGGGGTGGCACGGAAAAACTGTTTTTT
CDR3 protein: CASRGGGTEKLFF

J gene: TRBJ2-5
D gene: TRBD2
clone size: .
V gene: TRBV18
CDR3 DNA: TGTGCCAGCTCCCTCCGACTAGCGGATTTTTACCAAGAGACCCAGTACTTC
CDR3 protein: CASSLRLADFYQETQYF

J gene: TRBJ1-1
D gene: .
clone size: .
V gene: TRBV6-1
CDR3 DNA: TGTGCCAGCAGAGGAGCCAGCGGACGGCGCGCTTTCTTT
CDR3 protein: CASRGASGRRAFF

J gene: TRBJ2-1
D gene: TRBD2
clone size: .
V gene: TRBV7-6
CDR3 DNA: TGTGCCAGCAGCTTAGGAGGGAGGGCCGGCTACAATGAGCAGTTCTTC
CDR3 protein: CASSLGGRAGYNEQFF

J gene: TRBJ2-3
D gene: TRBD1
clone size: .
V gene: TRBV9
CDR3 DNA: TGTGCCAGCAGCGAGGTCCCTGGACAGGGGGCGAGAGATACGCAGTATTTT
CDR3 protein: CASSEVPGQGARDTQYF

J gene: TRBJ2-3
D gene: TRBD2
clone size: .
V gene: TRBV7-2
CDR3 DNA: TGTGCCAGCAGCTTAGACCTAGCGGGGGCAGATACGCAGTATTTT
CDR3 protein: CASSLDLAGADTQYF

J gene: TRBJ2-5
D gene: .
clone size: .
V gene: TRBV7-9
CDR3 DNA: TGTGCCAGCAGCTTAGCGCTCGGGAAAGAGACCCAGTACTTC
CDR3 protein: CASSLALGKETQYF

J gene: TRBJ1-5
D gene: .
clone size: few
V gene: TRBV9
CDR3 DNA: TGTGCCAGCAGCGTACGAGGGGAGGTTACCCAGCCCCAGCATTTT
CDR3 protein: CASSVRGEVTQPQHF

J gene: TRBJ2-1
D gene: .
clone size: .
V gene: TRBV21-1
CDR3 DNA: TGTGCCAGCAGCGAGGACCCGAGGGCGGGCAATGAGCAGTTCTTC
CDR3 protein: CASSEDPRAGNEQFF

J gene: TRBJ1-1
D gene: .
clone size: few
V gene: TRBV4-1
CDR3 DNA: TGCGCCAGCAGCCCGGAAGATTCTGGGGGGTTCAACACTGAAGCTTTCTTT
CDR3 protein: CASSPEDSGGFNTEAFF

J gene: TRBJ2-7
D gene: TRBD2
clone size: .
V gene: TRBV7-2
CDR3 DNA: TGTGCCAGCGGTGCACTAGCGGGGTTAACCTACGAGCAGTACTTC
CDR3 protein: CASGALAGLTYEQYF

J gene: TRBJ1-2
D gene: .
clone size: .
V gene: TRBV9
CDR3 DNA: TGTGCCAGCAGCGTAGATCTGTCGAGCTATGGCTACACCTTC
CDR3 protein: CASSVDLSSYGYTF

J gene: TRBJ1-1
D gene: .
clone size: once
V gene: TRBV7-9
CDR3 DNA: TGTGCCAGCAGCCAGGGGTGGCAGGGGAATCACACTGAAGCTTTCTTT
CDR3 protein: CASSQGWQGNHTEAFF

J gene: TRBJ2-5
D gene: .
clone size: .
V gene: TRBV6-5
CDR3 DNA: TGTGCCAGCAGTAACGCCCGAGGATTCCAAGAGACCCAGTACTTC
CDR3 protein: CASSNARGFQETQYF

J gene: TRBJ2-5
D gene: TRBD1
clone size: .
V gene: TRBV19
CDR3 DNA: TGTGCCAGTAGTTCCCGGGACAGGGGTCCTTGGGAGACCCAGTACTTC
CDR3 protein: CASSSRDRGPWETQYF

J gene: TRBJ1-2
D gene: TRBD1
clone size: .
V gene: TRBV5-1
CDR3 DNA: TGCGCCAGCAGCAGAGACAGGGTCGCTGTTGGCTACACCTTC
CDR3 protein: CASSRDRVAVGYTF

J gene: TRBJ1-1
D gene: TRBD1
clone size: .
V gene: TRBV6-5
CDR3 DNA: TGTGCCAGCAGTAACAGGGGGGCCCAAGTCACTGAAGCTTTCTTT
CDR3 protein: CASSNRGAQVTEAFF

J gene: TRBJ1-2
D gene: .
clone size: .
V gene: TRBV19
CDR3 DNA: TGTGCCAGTAGTCCCTGGGGTGGAGGAATGAAAATAGGCTACACCTTC
CDR3 protein: CASSPWGGGMKIGYTF

J gene: TRBJ1-1
D gene: .
clone size: .
V gene: TRBV6-5
CDR3 DNA: TGTGCCAGCAGTACCGCCTTAGAGGGAGGGACTGAAGCTTTCTTT
CDR3 protein: CASSTALEGGTEAFF

J gene: TRBJ2-7
D gene: .
clone size: once
V gene: TRBV10-3
CDR3 DNA: TGTGCCATCAGTGAGTCGGGTAGCGGCCACGCCTACGAGCAGTACTTC
CDR3 protein: CAISESGSGHAYEQYF

J gene: TRBJ2-7
D gene: .
clone size: .
V gene: TRBV9
CDR3 DNA: TGTGCCAGCAGCCCCCGTAGTGCAGCGACCGACGAGCAGTACTTC
CDR3 protein: CASSPRSAATDEQYF

J gene: TRBJ1-1
D gene: .
clone size: .
V gene: TRBV5-1
CDR3 DNA: TGCGCCAGCAGCTTGCCGAGAGTCACTGAAGCTTTCTTT
CDR3 protein: CASSLPRVTEAFF

J gene: TRBJ2-3
D gene: .
clone size: few
V gene: TRBV7-6
CDR3 DNA: TGTGCCAGCAGCAAAGAAGCCCCAGATACGCAGTATTTT
CDR3 protein: CASSKEAPDTQYF